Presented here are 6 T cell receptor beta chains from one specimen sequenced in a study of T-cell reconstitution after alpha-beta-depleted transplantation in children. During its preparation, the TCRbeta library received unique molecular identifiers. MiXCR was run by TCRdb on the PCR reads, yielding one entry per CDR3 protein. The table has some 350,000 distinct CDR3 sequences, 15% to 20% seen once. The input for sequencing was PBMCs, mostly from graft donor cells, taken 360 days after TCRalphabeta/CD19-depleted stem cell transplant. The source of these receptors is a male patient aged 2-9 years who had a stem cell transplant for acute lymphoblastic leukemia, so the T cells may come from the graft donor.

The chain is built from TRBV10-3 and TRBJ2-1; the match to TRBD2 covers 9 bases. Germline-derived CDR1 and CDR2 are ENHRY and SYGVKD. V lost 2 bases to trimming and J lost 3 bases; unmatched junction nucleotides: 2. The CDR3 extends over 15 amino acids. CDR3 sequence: CAISEGREGYNEQFF. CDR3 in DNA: TGTGCCATCAGTGAGGGGCGGGAGGGCTACAATGAGCAGTTCTTC.

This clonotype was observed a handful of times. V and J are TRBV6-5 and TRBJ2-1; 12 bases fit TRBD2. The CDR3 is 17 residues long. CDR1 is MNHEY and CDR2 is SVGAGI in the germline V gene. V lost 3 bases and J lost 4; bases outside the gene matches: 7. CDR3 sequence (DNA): TGTGCCAGCAGTTATAATCCCGGGACTAGCGGGTACAATGAGCAGTTCTTC. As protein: CASSYNPGTSGYNEQFF.

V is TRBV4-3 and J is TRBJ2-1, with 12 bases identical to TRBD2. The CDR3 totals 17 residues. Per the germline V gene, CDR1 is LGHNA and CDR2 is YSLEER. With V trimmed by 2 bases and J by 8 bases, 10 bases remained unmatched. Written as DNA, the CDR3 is TGCGCCAGCAGCCAAACCCCCGGGACTAGCGGGTTCGATGAGCAGTTCTTC. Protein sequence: CASSQTPGTSGFDEQFF.

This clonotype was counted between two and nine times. CDR3 in DNA: TGCAGTGCTAGACAGGGGGCGCCCCGGACAGATACGCAGTATTTT. This sequence encodes CSARQGAPRTDTQYF. The V gene is TRBV20-1, the J gene TRBJ2-3; 8 positions match TRBD1. CDR3 size: 15 residues. Looked up from germline, CDR1 is DFQATT and CDR2 is SNEGSKA (reference sequence). The V gene end was trimmed by 2 bases and the J gene end by 3 bases; junction bases not matched to a gene: 7.

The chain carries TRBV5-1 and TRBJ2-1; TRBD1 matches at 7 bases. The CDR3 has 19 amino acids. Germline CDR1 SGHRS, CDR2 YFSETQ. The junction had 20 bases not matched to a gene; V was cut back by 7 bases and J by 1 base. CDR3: CASREDRLLFKGSYNEQFF. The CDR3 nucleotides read TGCGCCAGCCGAGAGGACAGGCTATTATTTAAGGGGTCCTACAATGAGCAGTTCTTC.

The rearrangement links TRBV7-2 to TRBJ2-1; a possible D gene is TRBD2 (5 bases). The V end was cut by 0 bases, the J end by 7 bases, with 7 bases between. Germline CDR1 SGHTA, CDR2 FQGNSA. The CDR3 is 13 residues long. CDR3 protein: CASSLAEVNEQFF. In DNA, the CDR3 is TGTGCCAGCAGCTTAGCGGAGGTGAATGAGCAGTTCTTC. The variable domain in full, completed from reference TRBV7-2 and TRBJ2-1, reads GAGVSQSPSNKVTEKGKDVELRCDPISGHTALYWYRQSLGQGLEFLIYFQGNSAPDKSGLPSDRFSAERTGGSVSTLTIQRTQQEDSAVYLCASSLAEVNEQFFGPGTRLTVL.